Listed below are T cell receptor beta chains from one sample, sequenced in a study of low-dose radiotherapy and immunotherapy resistance in tumors. MiXCR was run by TCRdb on the reads, yielding one entry per CDR3 protein. Of 55,000 to 65,000 distinct CDR3 sequences listed, 26% are singletons. Source: PBMCs, taken before treatment. The receptors derive from a male donor with rectosigmoid adenocarcinoma. Both conserved end residues are part of each CDR3. A D gene is named only where the DNA matches it firmly. A row's size may be missing; if present it is once, few, many or a size class.

v_call	d_call	clone_size	j_call	cdr3_aa	cdr3_nt
TRBV29-1	.	many	TRBJ2-5	CTGVGRGETQYF	TGCACAGGGGTGGGCAGGGGAGAGACCCAGTACTTC
TRBV18	.	.	TRBJ2-7	CASSPVEGGEQYF	TGTGCCAGCTCACCGGTGGAAGGCGGCGAGCAGTACTTC
TRBV20-1	.	many	TRBJ2-5	CSARDGTLQRETQYF	TGCAGTGCTAGAGATGGGACACTCCAGCGGGAGACCCAGTACTTC
TRBV19	.	many	TRBJ1-5	CASSLINQPQHF	TGTGCCAGTAGCTTGATCAATCAGCCCCAGCATTTT
TRBV5-1	TRBD1	many	TRBJ2-1	CASSFRTGNNEQFF	TGCGCCAGCAGCTTTCGGACAGGGAACAATGAGCAGTTCTTC
TRBV7-2	TRBD1	many	TRBJ2-2	CASSSRQGLGELFF	TGTGCCAGCAGCTCGAGACAGGGGCTCGGGGAGCTGTTTTTT
TRBV18	TRBD2	many	TRBJ2-3	CASSPLPPTSGRGGDTQYF	TGTGCCAGCTCACCTTTACCACCGACCAGCGGGAGAGGCGGCGATACGCAGTATTTT
TRBV6-6	.	.	TRBJ2-7	CASSNLVGGAYEQYF	TGTGCCAGCAGTAATCTGGTAGGGGGGGCCTACGAGCAGTACTTC
TRBV7-6	.	many	TRBJ2-5	CASSLVGEETQYF	TGTGCCAGCAGCTTAGTAGGGGAAGAGACCCAGTACTTC
TRBV6-6	TRBD2	many	TRBJ2-1	CASTTRGGSSYNEQFF	TGTGCCAGCACCACACGGGGGGGGAGCTCCTACAATGAGCAGTTCTTC
TRBV29-1	.	.	TRBJ2-2	CSVEFPTNTGELFF	TGCAGCGTTGAATTCCCAACGAACACCGGGGAGCTGTTTTTT
TRBV21-1	.	many	TRBJ2-7	CASSNGVRVISYEQYF	TGTGCCAGCAGCAATGGCGTCAGAGTAATCTCCTACGAGCAGTACTTC
TRBV7-2	TRBD2	.	TRBJ2-7	CASSSSAGGYEQYF	TGTGCCAGCAGCTCCTCAGCGGGAGGCTACGAGCAGTACTTC